This TCR beta chain was documented in a study of blood T cell repertoires in COVID-19. Study-level information: There were acute and convalescent COVID-19 samples, and they came from the United States, Italy and Spain. T cells, B-cell-depleted T cells, or PBMCs provided the cDNA or gDNA that served as material.

This CDR3 has 15 amino acids. Germline V lookup: CDR1 SGDLS, CDR2 YYNGEE. The germline V and J ends were trimmed by 1 base and 0 bases, with 10 bases remaining between them. In the authors' workflow: Amplifying reference gene primers gave estimates of nucleated cell counts. Assay: immunoSEQ multiplex PCR; the TCRdb copy retains only in-frame clones and omits some. V and J calls and clone size are as listed in that table; D and trimming were resolved from the DNA. The sample carries 30,000 to 45,000 clones, around nine tenths recorded once. The chain employs TRBV9 and TRBJ1-1, with TRBD1 as a possible D gene (6 bases). Sequenced: peripheral blood. This clonotype was obtained from a man between 65 and 80 years old with active COVID-19. For the CDR3, the DNA is TGTGCCAGCAGCGTAAACCCAGGGGTGAACACTGAAGCTTTCTTT. This codes for CASSVNPGVNTEAFF.